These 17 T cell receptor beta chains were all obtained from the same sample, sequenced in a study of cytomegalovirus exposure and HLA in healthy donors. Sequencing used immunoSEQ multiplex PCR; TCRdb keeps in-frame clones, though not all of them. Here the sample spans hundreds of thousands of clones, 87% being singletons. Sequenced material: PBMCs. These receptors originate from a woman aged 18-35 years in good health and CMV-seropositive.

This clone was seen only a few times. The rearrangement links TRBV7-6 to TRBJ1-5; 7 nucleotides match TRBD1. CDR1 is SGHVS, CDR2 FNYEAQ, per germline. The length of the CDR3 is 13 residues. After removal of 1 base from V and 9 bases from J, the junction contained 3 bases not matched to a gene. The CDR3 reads CASSLEGARPQHF. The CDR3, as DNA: TGTGCCAGCAGCTTAGAGGGGGCGCGGCCCCAGCATTTT.

The CDR3 here is CASGLDRGTQYF. Here the CDR3 DNA reads TGTGCTAGTGGTTTAGATAGGGGGACCCAGTACTTC. This rearrangement joins TRBV12-5 to TRBJ2-5, with a weak D call TRBD1 (5 bases). The germline V gene has CDR1 LGHNT and CDR2 FRNRAP. This CDR3 spans 12 amino acids. Deletions cut 3 bases from V and 7 bases from J, with 9 bases between. Full variable domain (missing parts from reference TRBV12-5 and TRBJ2-5): DARVTQTPRHKVTEMGQEVTMRCQPILGHNTVFWYRQTMMQGLELLAYFRNRAPLDDSGMPKDRFSAEMPDATLATLKIQPSEPRDSAVYFCASGLDRGTQYFGPGTRLLVL.

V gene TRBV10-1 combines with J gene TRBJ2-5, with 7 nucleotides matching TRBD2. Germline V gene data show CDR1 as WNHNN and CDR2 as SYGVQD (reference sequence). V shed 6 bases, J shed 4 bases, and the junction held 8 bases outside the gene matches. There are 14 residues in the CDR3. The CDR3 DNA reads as TGCGCCAGCAGCTACGGACTAGTAGGAGAGACCCAGTACTTC. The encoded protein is CASSYGLVGETQYF.

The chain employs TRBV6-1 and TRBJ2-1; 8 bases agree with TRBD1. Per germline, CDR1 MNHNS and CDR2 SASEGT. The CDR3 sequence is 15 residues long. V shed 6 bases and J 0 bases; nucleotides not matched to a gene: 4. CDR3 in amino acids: CASRLDRGSYNEQFF. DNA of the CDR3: TGTGCCAGCAGACTAGACAGGGGCTCCTACAATGAGCAGTTCTTC.

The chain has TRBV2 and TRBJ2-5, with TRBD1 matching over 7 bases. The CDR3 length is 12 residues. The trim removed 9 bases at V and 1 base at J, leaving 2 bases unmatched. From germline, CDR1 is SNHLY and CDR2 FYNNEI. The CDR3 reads CASTGAQETQYF. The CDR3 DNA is TGTGCCAGTACAGGGGCCCAAGAGACCCAGTACTTC.

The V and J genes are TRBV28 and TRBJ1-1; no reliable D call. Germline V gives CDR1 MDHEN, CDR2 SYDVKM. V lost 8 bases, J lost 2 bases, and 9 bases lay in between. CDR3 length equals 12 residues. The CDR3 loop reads CASLEVNTEAFF. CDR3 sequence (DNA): TGTGCCAGCCTAGAAGTCAACACTGAAGCTTTCTTT.

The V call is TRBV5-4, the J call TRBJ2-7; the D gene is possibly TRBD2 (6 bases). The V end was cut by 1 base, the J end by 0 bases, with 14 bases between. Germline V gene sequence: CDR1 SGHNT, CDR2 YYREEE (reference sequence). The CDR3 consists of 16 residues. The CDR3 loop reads CASSLSLLAASYEQYF. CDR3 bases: TGTGCCAGCAGCTTGAGTCTCTTAGCGGCCTCCTACGAGCAGTACTTC.

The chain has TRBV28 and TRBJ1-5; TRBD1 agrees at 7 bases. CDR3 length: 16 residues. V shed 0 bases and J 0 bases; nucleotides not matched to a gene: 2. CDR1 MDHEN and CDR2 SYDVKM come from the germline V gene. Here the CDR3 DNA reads TGTGCCAGCAGTTTATGGCCAGGGGGTAGCAATCAGCCCCAGCATTTT. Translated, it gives CASSLWPGGSNQPQHF.

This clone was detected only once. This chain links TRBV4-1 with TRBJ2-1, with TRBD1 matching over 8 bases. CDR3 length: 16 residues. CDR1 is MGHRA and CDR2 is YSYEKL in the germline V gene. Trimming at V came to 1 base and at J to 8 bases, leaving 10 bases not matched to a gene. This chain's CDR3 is CASSQGRDRGVDEQFF. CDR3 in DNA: TGCGCCAGCAGCCAAGGCCGAGACAGGGGTGTGGATGAGCAGTTCTTC.

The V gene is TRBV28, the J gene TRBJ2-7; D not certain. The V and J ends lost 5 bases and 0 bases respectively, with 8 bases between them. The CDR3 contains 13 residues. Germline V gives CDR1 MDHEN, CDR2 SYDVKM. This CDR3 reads CASSLRLSYEQYF. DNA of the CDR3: TGTGCCAGCAGTCTGCGGCTCTCCTACGAGCAGTACTTC.

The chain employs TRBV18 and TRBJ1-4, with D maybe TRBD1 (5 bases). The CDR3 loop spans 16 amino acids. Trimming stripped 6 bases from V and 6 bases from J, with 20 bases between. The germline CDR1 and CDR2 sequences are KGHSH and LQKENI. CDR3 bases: TGTGCCAGCTCCCGAGTCTTAGGGGTGGTCGATGAAAAACTGTTTTTT. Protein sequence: CASSRVLGVVDEKLFF.

The CDR3: CASSLSYARNYGYTF. The CDR3, as DNA: TGTGCCAGCAGCTTGTCGTACGCGAGAAACTATGGCTACACCTTC. This rearrangement joins TRBV5-8 to TRBJ1-2; D gene unclear. The CDR3 is made up of 15 amino acids. V was shortened by 1 base and J by 2 bases, with 12 bases between the two germline ends. Germline loops: CDR1 SGHTS, CDR2 YDEGEE.

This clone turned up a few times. Written as DNA, the CDR3 is TGTGCCAGCAGTGGGGACAGCTTGATCTATGGCTACACCTTC. Protein: CASSGDSLIYGYTF. The J gene is TRBJ1-2, the V gene TRBV2; 7 nucleotides line up with TRBD1. V was pared by 4 bases and J by 4 bases, with 6 bases of the junction left unmatched. Per the germline V gene, CDR1 is SNHLY and CDR2 is FYNNEI. The CDR3 runs to 14 residues.

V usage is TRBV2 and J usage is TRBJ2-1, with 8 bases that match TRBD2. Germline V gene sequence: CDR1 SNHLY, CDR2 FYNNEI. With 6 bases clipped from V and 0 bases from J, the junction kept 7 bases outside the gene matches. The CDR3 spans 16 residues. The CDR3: CASRETSAYSYNEQFF. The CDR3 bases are TGTGCCAGCAGGGAGACTAGCGCGTACTCCTACAATGAGCAGTTCTTC. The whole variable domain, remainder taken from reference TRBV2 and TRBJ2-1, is EPEVTQTPSHQVTQMGQEVILRCVPISNHLYFYWYRQILGQKVEFLVSFYNNEISEKSEIFDDQFSVERPDGSNFTLKIRSTKLEDSAMYFCASRETSAYSYNEQFFGPGTRLTVL.

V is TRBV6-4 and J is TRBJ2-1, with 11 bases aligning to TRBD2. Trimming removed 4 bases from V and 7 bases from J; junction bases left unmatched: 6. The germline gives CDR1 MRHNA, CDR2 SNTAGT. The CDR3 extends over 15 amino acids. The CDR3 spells CASSVLAGVGNEQFF. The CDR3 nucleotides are TGTGCCAGCAGTGTACTAGCGGGAGTGGGTAATGAGCAGTTCTTC.

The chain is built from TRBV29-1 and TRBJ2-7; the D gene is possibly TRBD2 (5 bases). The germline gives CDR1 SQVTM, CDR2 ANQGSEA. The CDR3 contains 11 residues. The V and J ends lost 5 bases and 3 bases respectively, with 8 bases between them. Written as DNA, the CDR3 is TGCAGCGTTCGGGGAGACTACGAGCAGTACTTC. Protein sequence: CSVRGDYEQYF.

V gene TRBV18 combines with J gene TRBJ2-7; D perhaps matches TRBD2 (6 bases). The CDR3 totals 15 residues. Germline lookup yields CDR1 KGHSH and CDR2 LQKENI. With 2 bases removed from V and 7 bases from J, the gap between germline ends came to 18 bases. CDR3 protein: CASSPRSGDSAEQYF. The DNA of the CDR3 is TGTGCCAGCTCACCAAGGAGTGGGGACTCGGCTGAGCAGTACTTC.